The following is a T cell receptor beta chain sequence with its context. Germline V gives CDR1 KGHSH, CDR2 LQKENI. The V gene lost 3 bases and the J gene lost 1 base, with 9 bases spanning the gap. This CDR3 spans 14 amino acids. The data are from a study of control samples from healthy donors and cancer patients. Using immunoSEQ multiplex PCR, the repertoire was profiled, and TCRdb retains in-frame clones only, with some absent. Of 250,000 to 300,000 clones in the sample, around 80% were seen once. The V and J genes are TRBV18 and TRBJ1-2; D might be TRBD1 (5 bases). Sequencing was performed on PBMCs. This receptor was obtained from a woman aged 55-70 years with lung cancer. CDR3 in amino acids: CASSPVGVNYGYTF. CDR3 nucleotide sequence: TGTGCCAGCTCACCTGTAGGGGTTAACTATGGCTACACCTTC. The whole variable domain, filled in from reference TRBV18 and TRBJ1-2, reads NAGVMQNPRHLVRRRGQEARLRCSPMKGHSHVYWYRQLPEEGLKFMVYLQKENIIDESGMPKERFSAEFPKEGPSILRIQQVVRGDSAAYFCASSPVGVNYGYTFGSGTRLTVV.